Listed here are 25 T cell receptor beta chains from one sample, sequenced in a study of read filtering for tumor transcriptome and immune sequencing. Molecular barcoded adaptors covering alpha/delta and beta/gamma chains were used on 400 ng RNA. TCRdb re-derived calls from the reads in MiXCR, one entry per CDR3 protein. The data show around 41,000 distinct CDR3 sequences, about 10% seen once. Sequenced sample: a population of CD138-negative cells sorted from bone marrow. The receptors were sampled from a donor over 35 with multiple myeloma.

This clonotype was detected many times. CDR3 protein: CATAFTANEQFF. In DNA form, the CDR3 reads TGTGCCACCGCATTCACCGCAAATGAGCAGTTCTTC. This rearrangement joins TRBV24-1 to TRBJ2-1, with D hard to call. From germline, CDR1 is KGHDR and CDR2 SFDVKD. Between the trimmed V and J ends, which lost 9 bases and 7 bases, there was a span of 12 bases. The CDR3 extends over 12 amino acids.

A few counts support this clonotype. Being one base from a much bigger clone, this may be a read error. This rearrangement joins TRBV15 to TRBJ2-1, with D perhaps TRBD1 (5 bases). This CDR3 region has 14 residues. Between the trimmed V and J ends, which lost 5 bases and 12 bases, there was a span of 20 bases. The V gene's germline CDR1 is LNHNV and CDR2 YYDKDF (reference sequence). For the CDR3, the DNA is TGTGCCACCAGCGGAAGACAGACCCTTAGTGGGCAGTTCTTC. It is translated as CATSGRQTLSGQFF.

This clonotype was observed at least ten times. V is TRBV11-2 and J is TRBJ1-1; 7 positions match TRBD1. The ends lost 5 bases at V and 3 bases at J; junction bases unmatched: 9. Germline V gene lookup returns CDR1 SGHAT and CDR2 FQNNGV. The CDR3 is made up of 15 amino acids. CDR3 protein: CASSQRQGGYTEAFF. In DNA form, the CDR3 reads TGTGCCAGCAGCCAGCGACAGGGCGGGTACACTGAAGCTTTCTTT.

This clonotype has ten or more counts. The J gene is TRBJ1-5, the V gene TRBV2; possible D gene TRBD1, 5 bases. V shed 3 bases and J shed 11 bases, with 26 bases lying between them. This CDR3 is built from 17 residues. Germline CDR1 reads SNHLY; CDR2 reads FYNNEI. In DNA form, the CDR3 reads TGTGCCAGCAGTGACCCATTAGCGGCAGGGTCCCAAGGGGCCCAGCATTTT. It translates to CASSDPLAAGSQGAQHF.

In this sample, this clonotype turned up many times. The rearrangement joins TRBV6-5 to TRBJ2-3; D assignment may be TRBD1 or TRBD2 (5 bases each). The V gene lost 7 bases and the J gene lost 6 bases, with 17 bases spanning the gap. CDR1 is MNHEY, CDR2 SVGAGI, per germline. The CDR3 has 14 amino acids. This CDR3 reads CASTQGLPGDTQYF. CDR3 coding DNA: TGTGCCAGCACCCAAGGACTCCCAGGGGATACGCAGTATTTT.

Many counts were recorded for this clonotype. This rearrangement joins TRBV6-6 to TRBJ2-1; 7 bases agree with TRBD1. The CDR3 is made up of 15 amino acids. Germline lookup yields CDR1 MNHNY and CDR2 SVGAGI (reference sequence). J lost 4 bases, V lost 7 bases, and 10 bases had no gene match. CDR3 amino acids: CASIQDRARYNEQFF. The CDR3 region has the DNA TGTGCCAGCATTCAAGACAGGGCAAGGTACAATGAGCAGTTCTTC.

This clonotype was observed at least ten times. V is TRBV25-1 and J is TRBJ2-5; possibly TRBD1 for D (6 bases). CDR3 length: 15 residues. Germline CDR1 MGHDK, CDR2 SYGVNS. The ends were cut back, 2 bases at V and 3 bases at J, with 13 bases in the middle. The CDR3 nucleotides read TGTGCCAGCAGTGAAAGGGGGATAGCCAAAGAGACCCAGTACTTC. Residues: CASSERGIAKETQYF.

The chain uses TRBV10-1 and TRBJ1-1, with 8 bases lining up with TRBD1. The CDR3 consists of 14 residues. The trim removed 7 bases at V and 3 bases at J, leaving 7 bases unmatched. Germline V gene sequence: CDR1 WNHNN, CDR2 SYGVQD (reference sequence). The CDR3 loop reads CASKRDRWDTEAFF. The CDR3 DNA is TGCGCCAGCAAGAGGGACAGGTGGGACACTGAAGCTTTCTTT.

This clonotype was recorded only once. The CDR3 reads CASNETVAEQFF. The CDR3 DNA is TGTGCCAGCAACGAAACGGTGGCTGAGCAGTTCTTC. The chain uses TRBV6-1 and TRBJ2-1; no clear D. Trimming cost V 7 bases and J 9 bases, with 13 bases left between them. Germline values: CDR1 MNHNS, CDR2 SASEGT. This CDR3 has 12 residues.

On this clonotype: Possible read error: a much larger clone is one base away. This chain links TRBV10-3 with TRBJ2-7; no definite D call. The germline CDR1 and CDR2 sequences are ENHRY and SYGVKD. This CDR3 region has 12 residues. Written as DNA, the CDR3 is TGTGTCATCGGCGCGGCCTCCTACGAGCAGTACTTC. Encoded protein: CVIGAASYEQYF.

The sample holds a few counts of this clonotype. This probably arose from a read error, given a far larger clone one base away. V usage is TRBV7-2 and J usage is TRBJ2-1; the D is unclear. CDR1 SGHTA and CDR2 FQGNSA come from the germline V gene. The CDR3 totals 11 residues. CDR3 residues: CASSPGHEPFF. CDR3 DNA: TGTGCCAGCAGCCCGGGCCATGAGCCGTTCTTC. Variable domain in full (rest from reference TRBV7-2 and TRBJ2-1): GAGVSQSPSNKVTEKGKDVELRCDPISGHTALYWYRQSLGQGLEFLIYFQGNSAPDKSGLPSDRFSAERTGGSVSTLTIQRTQQEDSAVYLCASSPGHEPFFGPGTRLTVL.

This clonotype was picked up many times. The chain employs TRBV29-1 and TRBJ2-5; 8 bases match TRBD2. The CDR3 is made up of 17 amino acids. Germline values: CDR1 SQVTM, CDR2 ANQGSEA. The V and J ends lost 0 bases and 2 bases, in that order; junction bases with no gene match: 11. This CDR3 reads CSVEDLLNREGQETQYF. CDR3 coding DNA: TGCAGCGTTGAAGATCTTCTAAATCGGGAGGGACAAGAGACCCAGTACTTC.

This clonotype was detected once. The chain couples TRBV11-3 to TRBJ2-5; D remains ambiguous. The CDR3 is 13 residues long. V lost 10 bases and J 0 bases, leaving 12 bases between the germline ends. The germline gives CDR1 SGHNT, CDR2 YENEEA. CDR3 residues: CATRPAYQETQYF. For the CDR3, the DNA is TGTGCCACCCGTCCCGCGTACCAAGAGACCCAGTACTTC.

A word on this clonotype: A clone one base away is much larger, so this may be a read error. The chain combines TRBV27 with TRBJ2-7, with 7 bases matching TRBD2. There are 12 residues in the CDR3. V gave up 8 bases and J gave up 6 bases; unmatched junction bases: 7. Germline assignment: CDR1 MNHEY and CDR2 SMNVEV (reference sequence). The CDR3 region is CASRSGRGEQYF. In DNA form, the CDR3 reads TGTGCCAGCCGGTCAGGGAGGGGCGAGCAGTACTTC.

V and J are TRBV4-1 and TRBJ1-1, with D unresolved. CDR1 is MGHRA, CDR2 YSYEKL, per germline. The CDR3 length is 15 residues. V lost 4 bases and J 2 bases, leaving 14 bases between the germline ends. CDR3 bases: TGCGCCAGCAGCCGGTCTATTTTGGGAAACACTGAAGCTTTCTTT. Translation: CASSRSILGNTEAFF.

This clonotype has a count of ten or more. The rearrangement links TRBV2 to TRBJ2-6; D unresolved. From germline, CDR1 is SNHLY and CDR2 FYNNEI. The CDR3 is 14 amino acids. The V end lost 5 bases, the J end lost 2 bases, and 7 bases lay between the germline ends. The CDR3: CASSPTTGANVLTF. CDR3 DNA: TGTGCCAGCAGTCCCACCACTGGGGCCAACGTCCTGACTTTC.

As concerns this clonotype: This may come from a read error, since a much larger clone is one base off. V and J are TRBV5-1 and TRBJ2-5, with D tentatively TRBD1 or TRBD2 (5 bases each). The length of the CDR3 is 15 residues. The germline V gene encodes CDR1 SGHRS and CDR2 YFSETQ. CDR3 in DNA: TGCGCCAGCAGCAACACCGGGACGCCGCAAGGGACCCAGTACTTC. Encoded protein: CASSNTGTPQGTQYF. Full variable domain (rest looked up from reference TRBV5-1 and TRBJ2-5): KAGVTQTPRYLIKTRGQQVTLSCSPISGHRSVSWYQQTPGQGLQFLFEYFSETQRNKGNFPGRFSGRQFSNSRSEMNVSTLELGDSALYLCASSNTGTPQGTQYFGPGTRLLVL.

To note about this clonotype: It may be a read error: a sequence one base away is much more abundant. The rearrangement joins TRBV5-8 to TRBJ2-2; possible D gene TRBD2, 6 bases. This CDR3 has 15 amino acids. The germline gives CDR1 SGHTS, CDR2 YDEGEE. DNA of the CDR3: TGTGCCAGCAGCTTGCTAGGGGCTCGCGCCGGGGGGCTGTTTTTT. Residues: CASSLLGARAGGLFF.

This clonotype has ten or more counts. The chain has TRBV5-4 and TRBJ2-3; a possible D gene is TRBD1 (6 bases). Trimming pared 0 bases from V and 5 bases from J, leaving 10 bases between. The germline V gene encodes CDR1 SGHNT and CDR2 YYREEE (reference sequence). The CDR3 covers 14 residues. The CDR3 sequence: CASSLAVGGDTQYF. The CDR3 nucleotides read TGTGCCAGCAGCTTGGCGGTAGGGGGAGATACGCAGTATTTT.

This clonotype was detected ten times or more. The chain recombines TRBV15 with TRBJ2-1; no clear D gene. Germline CDR1 and CDR2: LNHNV and YYDKDF (reference sequence). The V end lost 2 bases, the J end lost 6 bases, and 8 bases lay between the germline ends. This CDR3 comprises 13 residues. CDR3 bases: TGTGCCACCAGCAGATACAAGACCAATGAGCAGTTCTTC. This encodes CATSRYKTNEQFF.

This clonotype was found many times. This chain uses TRBV20-1 with TRBJ2-1; D gene ambiguous. Trimming took 1 base from V and 0 from J, leaving 7 bases between them. The CDR3 sequence is 14 residues long. Germline CDR1 DFQATT, CDR2 SNEGSKA (reference sequence). As DNA, the CDR3 is TGCAGTGCTAGAGGGTCGGGCTCCTACAATGAGCAGTTCTTC. Protein sequence: CSARGSGSYNEQFF.

Comment on this clonotype: One end of the junction fails to match germline, which may point to a read error. J is TRBJ2-3 and V is TRBV11-2; the match to TRBD1 covers 9 bases. Germline-derived CDR1 and CDR2 are SGHAT and FQNNGV. The CDR3 runs 15 residues. In DNA form, the CDR3 reads TGTGTCAGCGGCTCAGGACAGGGGTTCATAGATACGCAGTATTTT. Protein product: CVSGSGQGFIDTQYF. Using reference TRBV11-2 and TRBJ2-3 for the parts outside the CDR3, the full variable domain is EAGVAQSPRYKIIEKRQSVAFWCNPISGHATLYWYQQILGQGPKLLIQFQNNGVVDDSQLPKDRFSAERLKGVDSTLKIQPAKLEDSAVYLCVSGSGQGFIDTQYFGPGTRLTVL.

As concerns this clonotype: Given a much more abundant clone one base away, this may be a read error. The rearrangement uses TRBV6-6 and TRBJ2-7; 7 positions match TRBD1. Germline V CDR1 and CDR2: MNHNY, SVGAGI (reference sequence). The CDR3 length is 15 residues. DNA for the CDR3: TGTGTCAGCAGTGGAAACCCGGGACAGAATTACGAGCAGTACTTC. It is translated as CVSSGNPGQNYEQYF.

For this clonotype: This may come from a read error, since a much larger clone is one base off. This chain's CDR3 is CSPRVLGLNTGELFF. The DNA for the CDR3 is TGCAGTCCTAGAGTTTTAGGGCTCAACACCGGGGAGCTGTTTTTT. The genes are TRBV20-1 and TRBJ2-2; no clear D. The CDR3 has 15 residues. The V gene's germline CDR1 is DFQATT and CDR2 SNEGSKA (reference sequence).

Comment on this clonotype: Since no conserved phenylalanine or tryptophan closes the CDR3, a read error is the likely cause. No DNA is shown, since the ends of the CDR3 on it are uncertain; the CDR3 is the one TCRdb lists. The rearrangement links TRBV7-9 to TRBJ2-1; the table's D call, TRBD1, has no DNA check behind it. CDR1 and CDR2 (germline): SEHNR, FQNEAQ (reference sequence). The CDR3 extends over 14 residues, inclusive of both ends. The CDR3 spells CASRQGQGGNEQIC.